This T cell receptor (beta chain) was observed in a study of tumor-infiltrating lymphocytes in localized non-small cell lung cancer. Study-wide results and limits: Tumor T-cell fraction was not associated with recurrence-free survival. Immunotypes IM1 and IM2 had similar TCR-derived T-cell fractions.

Assay used: immunoSEQ multiplex PCR; TCRdb lists only in-frame clones, some missing. This sample has some 29,000 clones, with roughly 88% found just once. A note on this clone: Its antigen is as yet unknown.

V was trimmed by 5 bases and J by 1 base, leaving 5 bases between them. CDR1 and CDR2 from the germline V gene are SEHNR and FQNEAQ (reference sequence). The CDR3 is made up of 12 amino acids. The chain uses TRBV7-9 and TRBJ1-1, with unresolved D. This TCR came from a human donor with non-small cell lung cancer. Sequenced: lung tumor tissue. The CDR3 spells CASSPSNTEAFF. The DNA for the CDR3 is TGTGCCAGCAGCCCGTCGAACACTGAAGCTTTCTTT.